This entry is about one T cell receptor (beta chain). Its antigen has not been determined. One base away there is no much larger clone; base qualities are not given. Receptor libraries were prepared by the immunoSEQ multiplex PCR assay. From the authors' description of their analysis: A statistical classification framework was built for diagnosing cytomegalovirus status from the catalog of TCR beta chain sequences. TCRdb took over this immuneACCESS table, retaining in-frame rearrangements with V and J assigned. Such tables are incomplete; in checked studies, under half of the missing clones stem from an unresolved V gene, and the remainder is unexplained. V and J calls and clone size are those listed in that table; D and trimming were worked out from the DNA. In this sample the table shows some 68,000 clones, 95% to 97% of which occur a single time. Of the sample, about 2.4% falls within the top ten clones.

The data are from a study of cytomegalovirus exposure and HLA in healthy donors listed by TCRdb under 2017. Notes on the research overall: The 500 to 800 repertoires of the first cohort and the 120 validation repertoires were produced on the same platform, according to a later analysis. The study was designed to test whether signatures of past pathogen exposure could be identified by cataloging public T cell receptors. Besides the first cohort of hundreds of subjects, a separate validation cohort made up of 90 to 150 different subjects was used. High-throughput TCR immunosequencing, statistical association of individual TCRs with disease status, and machine learning were combined to predict cytomegalovirus infection status.

Findings and caveats that apply to the study as a whole: In vitro tests confirmed that a few of the cytomegalovirus-associated TCR beta chains recognize cytomegalovirus antigens. Across donors, most TCR sequences were observed very rarely, whereas some public TCRs were present in many individuals. It was suggested by the authors that the approach could potentially be generalized to other disease states and immunological phenotypes. The study gave a list of about 170 TCR beta chains associated with cytomegalovirus. A later analysis had no HLA typing for the validation cohort, so co-occurrence there was scored across all 130 or so repertoires. The classifier was reported to diagnose cytomegalovirus status with high specificity and sensitivity in both the original and validation cohorts. In a later analysis, TCRs clustered in the first cohort were found to also tend to co-occur in the approximately 120 validation repertoires, with about 93% of cluster scores above 0.

The CDR3, cysteine through phenylalanine, is 14 amino acids long. This entry keeps only the CDR3 DNA: 42 bases, framed from base 1. V drops 3 bases and J drops 4 bases, leaving 13 bases in between. As encoded in the germline V gene (reference sequence), CDR1 is SGHAT while CDR2 is FQDESV. The donors belonged to the validation cohort of under 150 subjects, which was separate from the roughly 670-subject first cohort. This clonotype was sampled from a man aged 18 to 29 in good health and CMV-seronegative. Sequencing was carried out using PBMCs. The rearranged segments are TRBV11-1 and TRBJ2-7; TRBD2 could be the D gene, as 5 bases match. The sequenced DNA is TGTGCCAGCAGCTTCAGCGGTGGTGGTTACGAGCAGTACTTC. The encoded protein is CASSFSGGGYEQYF.